Below, one T cell receptor (beta chain) is given with its context. Antigen: not known. The same CDR3 arises from other DNA sequences in this sample as well. Produced via immunoSEQ multiplex PCR; TCRdb's table is partial and in-frame only. The sample has 2 million to 2.5 million clones, over 85% seen once. The record originates from a study of shared clonotypes between healthy human individuals. Study background: Donor composition was a couple of women and a few men, aged 18 to 49.

Study outcomes and limitations: A reduction in generation probabilities was seen for non-shared clonotypes relative to those shared by all four donors.

All of the donors resided in Nashville, Tennessee, and each was a Caucasian adult. A CD45RA+ naive subset and a CD45RA-negative memory subset were split from CD4+ cells. Sequencing was done on a sample of naive CD4+ T cells from PBMCs. Subset here: CD45RA+ positively selected. The clonotype originates from a man aged 18 to 29 in good health. Some clones in this sample may be carry-over from other donors' samples.

In DNA, the CDR3 is TGTGCCAGCAGCGTAGGAGGACTAGCGGGAGTGGGCACCGGGGAGCTGTTTTTT. The encoded protein is CASSVGGLAGVGTGELFF. The gene calls are TRBV9 and TRBJ2-2, with 13 bases aligning to TRBD2. The CDR3 is 18 residues long. The V and J ends lost 0 bases and 4 bases, in that order; junction bases with no gene match: 6. CDR1 and CDR2 (germline): SGDLS, YYNGEE.